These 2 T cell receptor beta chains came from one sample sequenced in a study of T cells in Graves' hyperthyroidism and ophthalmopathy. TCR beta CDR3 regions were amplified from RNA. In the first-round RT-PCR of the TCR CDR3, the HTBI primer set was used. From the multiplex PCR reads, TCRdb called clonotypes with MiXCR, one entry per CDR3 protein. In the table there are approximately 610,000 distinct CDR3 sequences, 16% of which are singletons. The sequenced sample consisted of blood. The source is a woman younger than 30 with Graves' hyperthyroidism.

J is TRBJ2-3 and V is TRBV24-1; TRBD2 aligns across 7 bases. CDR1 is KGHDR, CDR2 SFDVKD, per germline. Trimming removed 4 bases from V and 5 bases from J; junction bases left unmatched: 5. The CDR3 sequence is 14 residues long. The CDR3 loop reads CATSEGRAGDTQYF. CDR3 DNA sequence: TGTGCCACCAGTGAGGGGAGGGCCGGAGATACGCAGTATTTT.

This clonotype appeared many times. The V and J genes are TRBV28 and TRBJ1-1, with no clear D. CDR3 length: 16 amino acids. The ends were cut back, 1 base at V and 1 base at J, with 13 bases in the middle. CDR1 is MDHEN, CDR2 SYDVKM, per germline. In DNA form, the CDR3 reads TGTGCCAGCAGTTTATTCTGGGCCAGAACGAACACTGAAGCTTTCTTT. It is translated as CASSLFWARTNTEAFF.